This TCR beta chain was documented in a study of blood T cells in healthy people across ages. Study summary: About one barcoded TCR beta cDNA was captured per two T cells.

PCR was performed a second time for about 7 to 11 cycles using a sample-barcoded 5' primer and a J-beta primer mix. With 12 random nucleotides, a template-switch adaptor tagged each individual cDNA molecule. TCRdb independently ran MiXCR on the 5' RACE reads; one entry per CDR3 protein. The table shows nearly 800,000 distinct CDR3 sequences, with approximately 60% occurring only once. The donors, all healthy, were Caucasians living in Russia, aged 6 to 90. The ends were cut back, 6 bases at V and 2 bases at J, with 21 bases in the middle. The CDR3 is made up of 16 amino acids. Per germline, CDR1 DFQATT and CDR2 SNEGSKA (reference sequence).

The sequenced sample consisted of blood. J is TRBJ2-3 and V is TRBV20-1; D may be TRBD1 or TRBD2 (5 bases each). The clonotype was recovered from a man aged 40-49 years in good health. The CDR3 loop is CSAPTLGTLYTDTQYF. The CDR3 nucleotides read TGCAGTGCACCGACGCTCGGGACCTTATACACAGATACGCAGTATTTT.